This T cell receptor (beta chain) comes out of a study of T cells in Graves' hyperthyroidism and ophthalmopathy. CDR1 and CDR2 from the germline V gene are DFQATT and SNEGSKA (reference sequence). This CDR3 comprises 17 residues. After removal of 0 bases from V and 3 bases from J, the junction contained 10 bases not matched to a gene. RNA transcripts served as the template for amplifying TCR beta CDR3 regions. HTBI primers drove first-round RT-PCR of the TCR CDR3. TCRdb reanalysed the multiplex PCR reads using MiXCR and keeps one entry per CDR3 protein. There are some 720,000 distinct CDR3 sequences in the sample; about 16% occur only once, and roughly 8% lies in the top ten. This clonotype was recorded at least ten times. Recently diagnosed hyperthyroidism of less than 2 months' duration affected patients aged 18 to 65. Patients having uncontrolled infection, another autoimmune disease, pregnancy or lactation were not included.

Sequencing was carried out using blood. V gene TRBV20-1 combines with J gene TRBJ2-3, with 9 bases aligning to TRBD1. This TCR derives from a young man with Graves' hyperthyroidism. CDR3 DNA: TGCAGTGCTAGAGATAAGCGTGGACAGGGGATAACAGATACGCAGTATTTT. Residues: CSARDKRGQGITDTQYF.